This TCR beta chain stems from a study of Ad26.COV2.S vaccination and SARS-CoV-2 variants. Study context: Donor had been placed in the Ad26.COV2.S arm of the COV1001 trial.

Measured with immunoSEQ multiplex PCR; TCRdb has only the in-frame clones, and not every one. The table shows 300,000 to 350,000 clones, with around four fifths occurring only once. Germline V gene lookup returns CDR1 MDHEN and CDR2 SYDVKM. This CDR3 is built from 17 residues. Trimming removed 3 bases at V and 4 bases at J, with 20 bases between. Only a few counts were recorded for this clone. Treatment here: 15 to 20 received Ad26.COV2.S at low or high dose, single or two shots; 5 received placebo; per-sample allocation not given. After the first vaccine or placebo injection, samples were drawn on day 63.

This rearrangement joins TRBV28 to TRBJ2-3; D remains ambiguous. This specimen consisted of peripheral blood, obtained in a trial of Ad26.COV2.S vaccine versus placebo. The TCR comes from a person aged 18-65 years who received the Ad26.COV2.S COVID-19 vaccine or a placebo. As DNA, the CDR3 is TGTGCCAGCAGTTTCACCCCTTTTGACCCTCCCTCAGATACGCAGTATTTT. Its protein product is CASSFTPFDPPSDTQYF. The full variable domain, completed using reference TRBV28 and TRBJ2-3, is DVKVTQSSRYLVKRTGEKVFLECVQDMDHENMFWYRQDPGLGLRLIYFSYDVKMKEKGDIPEGYSVSREKKERFSLILESASTNQTSMYLCASSFTPFDPPSDTQYFGPGTRLTVL.